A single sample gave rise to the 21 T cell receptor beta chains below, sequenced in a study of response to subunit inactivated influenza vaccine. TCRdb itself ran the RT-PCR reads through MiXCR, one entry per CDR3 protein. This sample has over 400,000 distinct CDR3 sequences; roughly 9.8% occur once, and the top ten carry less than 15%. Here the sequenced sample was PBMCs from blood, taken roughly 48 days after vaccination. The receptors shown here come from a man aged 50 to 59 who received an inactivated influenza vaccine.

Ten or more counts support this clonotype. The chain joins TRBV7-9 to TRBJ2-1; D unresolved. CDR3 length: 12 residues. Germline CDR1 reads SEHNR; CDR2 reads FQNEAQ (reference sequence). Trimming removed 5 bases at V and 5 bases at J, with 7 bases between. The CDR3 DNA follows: TGTGCCAGCAGCCGTAGAAACAATGAGCAGTTCTTC. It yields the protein CASSRRNNEQFF.

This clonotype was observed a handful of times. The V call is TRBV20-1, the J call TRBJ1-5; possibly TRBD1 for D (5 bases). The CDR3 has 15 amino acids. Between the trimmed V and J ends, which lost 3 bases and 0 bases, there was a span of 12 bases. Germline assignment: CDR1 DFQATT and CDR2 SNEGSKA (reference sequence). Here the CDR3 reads CSARQDSYSNQPQHF. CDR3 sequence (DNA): TGCAGTGCTAGGCAAGACAGTTATAGCAATCAGCCCCAGCATTTT.

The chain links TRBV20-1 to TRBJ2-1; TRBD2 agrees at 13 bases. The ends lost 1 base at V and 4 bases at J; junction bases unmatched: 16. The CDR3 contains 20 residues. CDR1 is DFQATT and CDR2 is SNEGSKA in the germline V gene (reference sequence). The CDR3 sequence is CSARGPRTSGSPVFYNEQFF. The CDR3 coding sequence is TGCAGTGCTAGAGGCCCTCGGACTAGCGGGAGTCCTGTCTTTTACAATGAGCAGTTCTTC.

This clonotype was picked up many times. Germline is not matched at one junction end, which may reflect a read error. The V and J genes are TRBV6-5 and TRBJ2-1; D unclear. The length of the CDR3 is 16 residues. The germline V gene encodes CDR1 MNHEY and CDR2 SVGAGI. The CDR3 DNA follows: TGTGCCAGTAGTTTCGAAAAGCGAGACGTATACAATGAGCAGTTCTTC. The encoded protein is CASSFEKRDVYNEQFF.

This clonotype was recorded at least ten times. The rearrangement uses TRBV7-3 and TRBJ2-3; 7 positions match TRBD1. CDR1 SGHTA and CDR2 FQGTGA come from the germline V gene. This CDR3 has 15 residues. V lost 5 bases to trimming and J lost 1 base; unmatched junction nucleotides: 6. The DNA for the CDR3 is TGTGCCAGCAGCACATCCGGACAGGGCACAGATACGCAGTATTTT. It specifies CASSTSGQGTDTQYF.

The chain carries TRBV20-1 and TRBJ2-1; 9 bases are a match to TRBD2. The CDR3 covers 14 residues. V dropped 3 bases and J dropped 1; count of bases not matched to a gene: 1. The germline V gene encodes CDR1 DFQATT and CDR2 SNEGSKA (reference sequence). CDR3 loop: CSARTSGSYNEQFF. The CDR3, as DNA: TGCAGTGCTAGGACTAGCGGTTCCTACAATGAGCAGTTCTTC.

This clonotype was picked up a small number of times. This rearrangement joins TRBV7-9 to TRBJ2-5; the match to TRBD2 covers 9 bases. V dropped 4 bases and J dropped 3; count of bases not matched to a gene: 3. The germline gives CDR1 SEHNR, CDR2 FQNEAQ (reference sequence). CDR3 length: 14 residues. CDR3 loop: CASSWTSAKETQYF. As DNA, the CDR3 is TGTGCCAGCAGCTGGACTAGCGCCAAAGAGACCCAGTACTTC.

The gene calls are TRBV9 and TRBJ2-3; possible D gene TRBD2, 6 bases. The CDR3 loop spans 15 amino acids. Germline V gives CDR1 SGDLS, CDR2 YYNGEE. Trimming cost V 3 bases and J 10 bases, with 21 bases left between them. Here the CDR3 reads CASSAGLTRTSAQYF. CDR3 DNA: TGTGCCAGCAGCGCCGGACTAACCCGGACTTCTGCGCAGTATTTT.

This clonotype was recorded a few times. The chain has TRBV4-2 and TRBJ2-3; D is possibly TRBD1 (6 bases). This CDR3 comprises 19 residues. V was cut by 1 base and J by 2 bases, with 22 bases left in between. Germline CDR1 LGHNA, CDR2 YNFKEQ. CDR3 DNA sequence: TGTGCCAGCAGCCAAGGGAGATCTGGGGGCGCCCCAAACACAGATACGCAGTATTTT. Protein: CASSQGRSGGAPNTDTQYF.

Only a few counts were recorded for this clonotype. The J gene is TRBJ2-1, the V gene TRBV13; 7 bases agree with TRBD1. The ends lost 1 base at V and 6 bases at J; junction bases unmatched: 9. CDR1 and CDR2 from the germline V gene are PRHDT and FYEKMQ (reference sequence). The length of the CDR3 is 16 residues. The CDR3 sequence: CASSLVVWDRGNEQFF. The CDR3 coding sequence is TGTGCCAGCAGCTTAGTGGTATGGGACAGAGGCAATGAGCAGTTCTTC.

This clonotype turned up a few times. In DNA, the CDR3 is TGTGCCAGCAGCACGTTAGACAGGGTCAATCAGCCCCAGCATTTT. It translates to CASSTLDRVNQPQHF. The gene calls are TRBV7-4 and TRBJ1-5, with 7 bases matching TRBD1. V trimming: 5 bases; J trimming: 3 bases; junction bases outside the gene matches: 7. The CDR3 runs 15 residues. CDR1 is SGHVT and CDR2 is SQSDAQ in the germline V gene. Variable domain in full (rest from reference TRBV7-4 and TRBJ1-5): GAGVSQSPRYKVAKRGRDVALRCDSISGHVTLYWYRQTLGQGSEVLTYSQSDAQRDKSGRPSGRFSAERPERSVSTLKIQRTEQGDSAVYLCASSTLDRVNQPQHFGDGTRLSIL.

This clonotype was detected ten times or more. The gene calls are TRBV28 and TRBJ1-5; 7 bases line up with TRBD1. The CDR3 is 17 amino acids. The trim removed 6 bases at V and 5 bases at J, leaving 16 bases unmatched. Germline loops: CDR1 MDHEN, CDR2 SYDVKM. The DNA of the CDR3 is TGTGCCAGCAGGGTTAACAGGGGTAGTATAAGTCATCAGCCCCAGCATTTT. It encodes CASRVNRGSISHQPQHF.

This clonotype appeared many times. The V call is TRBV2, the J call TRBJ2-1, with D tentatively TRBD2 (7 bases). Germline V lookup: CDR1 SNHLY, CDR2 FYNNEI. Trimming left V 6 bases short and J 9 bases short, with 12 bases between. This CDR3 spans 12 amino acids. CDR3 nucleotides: TGTGCCAGCAGAGTGCGGGGGCGTGAGCAGTTCTTC. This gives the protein CASRVRGREQFF.

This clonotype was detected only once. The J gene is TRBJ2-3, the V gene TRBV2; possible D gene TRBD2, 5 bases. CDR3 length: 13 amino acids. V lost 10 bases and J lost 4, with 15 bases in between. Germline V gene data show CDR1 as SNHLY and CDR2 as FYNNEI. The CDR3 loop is CAILLVLADTQYF. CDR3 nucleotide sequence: TGTGCCATACTACTAGTTCTCGCAGATACGCAGTATTTT.

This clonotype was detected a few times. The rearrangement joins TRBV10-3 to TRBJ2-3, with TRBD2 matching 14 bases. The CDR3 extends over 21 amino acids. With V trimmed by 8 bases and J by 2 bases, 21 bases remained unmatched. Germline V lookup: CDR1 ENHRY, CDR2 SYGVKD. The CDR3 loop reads CAIYLLWTSGGPEPITDTQYF. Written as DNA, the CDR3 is TGTGCCATCTACCTTTTATGGACTAGCGGGGGGCCCGAACCAATCACAGATACGCAGTATTTT.

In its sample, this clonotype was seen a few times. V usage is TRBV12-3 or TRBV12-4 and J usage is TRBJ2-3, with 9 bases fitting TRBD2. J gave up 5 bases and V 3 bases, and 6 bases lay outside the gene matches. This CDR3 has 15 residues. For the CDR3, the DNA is TGTGCCAGCAGTTTTCTAGCGGGATTTAGAGATACGCAGTATTTT. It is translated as CASSFLAGFRDTQYF.

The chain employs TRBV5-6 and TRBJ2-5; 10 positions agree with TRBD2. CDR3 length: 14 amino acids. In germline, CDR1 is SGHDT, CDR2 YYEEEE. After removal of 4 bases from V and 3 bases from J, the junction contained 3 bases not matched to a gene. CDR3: CASSAGTSEETQYF. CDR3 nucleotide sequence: TGTGCCAGCAGCGCGGGGACTAGCGAAGAGACCCAGTACTTC.

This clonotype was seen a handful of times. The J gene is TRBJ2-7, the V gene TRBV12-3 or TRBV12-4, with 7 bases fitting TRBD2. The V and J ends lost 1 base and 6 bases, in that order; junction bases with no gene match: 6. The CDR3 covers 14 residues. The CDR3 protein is CASSLGSRGTEQYF. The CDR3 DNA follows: TGTGCCAGCAGTTTAGGGTCGCGGGGGACCGAGCAGTACTTC.

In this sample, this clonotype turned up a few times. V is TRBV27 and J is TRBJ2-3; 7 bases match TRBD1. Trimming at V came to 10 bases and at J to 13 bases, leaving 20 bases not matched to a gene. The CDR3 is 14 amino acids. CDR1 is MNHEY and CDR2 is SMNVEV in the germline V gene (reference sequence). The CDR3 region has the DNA TGTGCCACGAGACGGGACAGCTCCACAGATAGGGAGTATTTT. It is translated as CATRRDSSTDREYF.

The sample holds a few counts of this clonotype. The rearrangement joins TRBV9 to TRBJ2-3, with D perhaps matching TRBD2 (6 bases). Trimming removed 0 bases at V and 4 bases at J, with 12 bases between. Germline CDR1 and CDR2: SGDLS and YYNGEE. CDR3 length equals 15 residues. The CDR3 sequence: CASSVDGRGPDTQYF. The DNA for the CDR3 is TGTGCCAGCAGCGTAGACGGGAGAGGCCCAGATACGCAGTATTTT.

The CDR3 DNA reads as TGTGCCAGCAGTCGCGGGATTTCCTACGAGCAGTACTTC. Encoded protein: CASSRGISYEQYF. The chain employs TRBV11-2 and TRBJ2-7; D might be TRBD2 (6 bases). V lost 6 bases and J 1 base, leaving 10 bases between the germline ends. CDR1 and CDR2 (germline): SGHAT, FQNNGV. The CDR3 runs to 13 residues.